This TCR beta chain comes out of a study of T cell repertoires in cytomegalovirus infection. Overall study context: Carrying CMV and the relevant HLA type showed in public TCR beta signatures.

This clonotype was seen at least ten times. Antigen unknown. V was clipped by 5 bases and J by 0 bases, with 10 bases between them. Germline-derived CDR1 and CDR2 are SEHNR and FQNEAQ (reference sequence). CDR3 length: 15 residues. TCRdb ran MiXCR on the reads and lists one entry per CDR3 protein. The sample holds 150,000 to 200,000 distinct CDR3 sequences; approximately 28% are singletons and the top ten take 31%. Study-wide findings and caveats: People with CMV and the relevant HLA were identified by cumulative public TCR beta family frequency.

This receptor was identified in a human donor in good health (CMV status not recorded). Some clones in this sample may be carry-over from other donors' samples. Sequenced input: PBMCs. The chain carries TRBV7-9 and TRBJ1-4, with D possibly TRBD1 on 5 matching bases. The CDR3 reads CASSQDTATNEKLFF. The CDR3 coding sequence is TGTGCCAGCAGCCAGGACACCGCAACTAATGAAAAACTGTTTTTT.